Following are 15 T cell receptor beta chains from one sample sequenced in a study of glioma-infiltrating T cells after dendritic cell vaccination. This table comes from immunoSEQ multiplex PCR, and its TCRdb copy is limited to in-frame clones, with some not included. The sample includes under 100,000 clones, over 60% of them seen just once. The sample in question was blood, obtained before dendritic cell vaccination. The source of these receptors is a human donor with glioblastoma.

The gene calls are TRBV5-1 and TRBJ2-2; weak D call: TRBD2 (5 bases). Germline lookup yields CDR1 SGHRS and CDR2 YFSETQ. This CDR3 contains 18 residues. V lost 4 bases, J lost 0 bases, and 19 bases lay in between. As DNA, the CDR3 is TGCGCCAGCAGCCGGGGAAAAAGTAGGGATGCGAACACCGGGGAGCTGTTTTTT. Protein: CASSRGKSRDANTGELFF.

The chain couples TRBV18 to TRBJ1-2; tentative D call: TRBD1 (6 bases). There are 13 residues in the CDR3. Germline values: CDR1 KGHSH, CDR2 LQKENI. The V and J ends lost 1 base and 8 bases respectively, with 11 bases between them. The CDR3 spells CASSPRAGDGYTF. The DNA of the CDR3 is TGTGCCAGCTCACCACGGGCAGGGGACGGCTACACCTTC.

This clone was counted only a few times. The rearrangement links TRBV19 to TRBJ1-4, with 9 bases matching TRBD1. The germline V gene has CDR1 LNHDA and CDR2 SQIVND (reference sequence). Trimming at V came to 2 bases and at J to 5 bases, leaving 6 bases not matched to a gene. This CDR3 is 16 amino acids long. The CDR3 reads CASSIYLGTGNEKLFF. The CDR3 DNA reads TGTGCCAGTAGTATATATCTCGGGACAGGGAATGAAAAACTGTTTTTT.

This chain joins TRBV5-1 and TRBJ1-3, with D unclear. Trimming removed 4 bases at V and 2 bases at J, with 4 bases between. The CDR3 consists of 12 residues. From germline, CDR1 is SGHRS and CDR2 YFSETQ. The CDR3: CASSLPGNTIYF. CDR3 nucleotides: TGCGCCAGCAGCCTCCCTGGAAACACCATATATTTT.

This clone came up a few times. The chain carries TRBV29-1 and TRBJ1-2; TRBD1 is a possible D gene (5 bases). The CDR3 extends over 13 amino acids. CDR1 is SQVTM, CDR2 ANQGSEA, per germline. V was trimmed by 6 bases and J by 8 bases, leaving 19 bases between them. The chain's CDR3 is CSVPMTEFSGYTF. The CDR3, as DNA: TGCAGCGTGCCGATGACAGAATTCAGCGGCTACACCTTC.

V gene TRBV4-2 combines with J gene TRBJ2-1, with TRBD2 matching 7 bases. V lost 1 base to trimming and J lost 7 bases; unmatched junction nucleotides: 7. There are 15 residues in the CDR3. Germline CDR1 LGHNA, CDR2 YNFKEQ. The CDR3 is CASSQVYGGFNEQFF. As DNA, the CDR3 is TGTGCCAGCAGCCAAGTGTACGGGGGGTTTAATGAGCAGTTCTTC.

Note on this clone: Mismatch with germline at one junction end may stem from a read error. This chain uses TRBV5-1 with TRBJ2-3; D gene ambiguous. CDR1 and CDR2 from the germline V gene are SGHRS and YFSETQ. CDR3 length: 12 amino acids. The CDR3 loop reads CASSLASERQCF. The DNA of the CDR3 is TGCGCCAGCAGCTTGGCCTCTGAGAGGCAGTGTTTT.

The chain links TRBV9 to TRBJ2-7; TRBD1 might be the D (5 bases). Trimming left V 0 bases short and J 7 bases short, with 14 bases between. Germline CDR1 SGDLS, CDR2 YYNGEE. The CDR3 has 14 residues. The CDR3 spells CASSVVSQGGEQYF. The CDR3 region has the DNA TGTGCCAGCAGCGTAGTATCCCAGGGTGGAGAGCAGTACTTC.

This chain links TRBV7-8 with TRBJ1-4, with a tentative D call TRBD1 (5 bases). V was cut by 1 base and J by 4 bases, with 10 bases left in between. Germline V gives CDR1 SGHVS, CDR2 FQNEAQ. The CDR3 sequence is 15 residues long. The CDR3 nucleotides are TGTGCCAGCAGCTTAGGGGGGACTGATAATGAAAAACTGTTTTTT. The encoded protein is CASSLGGTDNEKLFF.

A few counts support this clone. The CDR3 protein is CASSQTPSLASSETQYF. The CDR3 coding sequence is TGTGCCAGCAGCCAAACCCCCAGTCTCGCTAGCTCCGAGACCCAGTACTTC. J is TRBJ2-5 and V is TRBV4-2; D may be TRBD2 (5 bases). The germline gives CDR1 LGHNA, CDR2 YNFKEQ. Trimming pared 2 bases from V and 5 bases from J, leaving 21 bases between. The CDR3 sequence is 17 residues long.

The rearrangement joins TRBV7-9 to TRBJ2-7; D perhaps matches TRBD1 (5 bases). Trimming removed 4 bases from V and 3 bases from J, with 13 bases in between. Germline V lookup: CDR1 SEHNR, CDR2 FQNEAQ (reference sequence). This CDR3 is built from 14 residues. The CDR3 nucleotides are TGTGCCAGCAGCTCCCTTCAGGGAATCTACGAGCAGTACTTC. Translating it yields CASSSLQGIYEQYF.

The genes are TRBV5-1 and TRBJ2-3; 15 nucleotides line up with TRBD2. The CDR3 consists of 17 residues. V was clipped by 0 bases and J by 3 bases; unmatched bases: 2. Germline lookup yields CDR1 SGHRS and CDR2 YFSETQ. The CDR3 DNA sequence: TGCGCCAGCAGCTTGGGAGGACTAGCGGGGGGGACAGATACGCAGTATTTT. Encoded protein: CASSLGGLAGGTDTQYF.

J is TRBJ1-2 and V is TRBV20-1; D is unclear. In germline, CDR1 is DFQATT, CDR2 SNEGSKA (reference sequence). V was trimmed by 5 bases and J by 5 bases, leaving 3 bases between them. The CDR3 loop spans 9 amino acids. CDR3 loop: CSASYGYTF. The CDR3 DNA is TGCAGTGCTTCTTATGGCTACACCTTC.

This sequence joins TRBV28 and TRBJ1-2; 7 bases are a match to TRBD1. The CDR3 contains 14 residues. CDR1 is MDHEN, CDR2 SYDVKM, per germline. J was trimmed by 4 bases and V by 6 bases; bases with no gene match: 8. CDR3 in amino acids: CASRYDRVAYGYTF. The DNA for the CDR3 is TGTGCCAGCAGGTACGACAGGGTAGCCTATGGCTACACCTTC.

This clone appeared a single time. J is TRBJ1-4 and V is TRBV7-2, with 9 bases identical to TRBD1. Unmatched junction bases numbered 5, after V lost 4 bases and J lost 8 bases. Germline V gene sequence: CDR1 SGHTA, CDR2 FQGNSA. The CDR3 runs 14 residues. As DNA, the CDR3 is TGTGCCAGCAGCTCCCGACAGGGGGGAGAAAAACTGTTTTTT. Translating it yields CASSSRQGGEKLFF.